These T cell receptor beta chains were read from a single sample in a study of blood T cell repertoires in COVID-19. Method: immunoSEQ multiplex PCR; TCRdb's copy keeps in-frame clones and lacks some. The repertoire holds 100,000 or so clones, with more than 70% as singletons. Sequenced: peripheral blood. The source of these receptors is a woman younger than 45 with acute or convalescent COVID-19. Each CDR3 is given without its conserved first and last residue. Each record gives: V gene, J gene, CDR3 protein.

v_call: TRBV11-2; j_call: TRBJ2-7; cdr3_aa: ASSLGGVGTYEQY
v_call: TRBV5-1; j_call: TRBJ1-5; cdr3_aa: ASSSEGEQPQH
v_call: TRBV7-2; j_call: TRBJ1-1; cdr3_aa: ASSPKRGWPGDTEAF
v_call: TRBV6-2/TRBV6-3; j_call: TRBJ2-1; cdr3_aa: ASSDTLPYNEQF
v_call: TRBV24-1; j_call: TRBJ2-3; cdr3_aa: ATSDPKPGQGVGTDTQY
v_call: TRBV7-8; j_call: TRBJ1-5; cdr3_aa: ASSLQGSNQPQH
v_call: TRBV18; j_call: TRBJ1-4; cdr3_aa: ASSPKEKLF
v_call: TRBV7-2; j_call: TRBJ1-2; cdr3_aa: ASRPTAGGYGYT
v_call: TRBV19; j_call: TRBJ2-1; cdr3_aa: AAATGSYNEQF
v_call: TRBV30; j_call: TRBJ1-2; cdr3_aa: AWGDRGRRGYT
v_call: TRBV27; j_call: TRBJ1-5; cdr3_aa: ASSSFRGPQH
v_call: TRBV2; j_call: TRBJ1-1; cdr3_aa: AIHGQNRNTEAF
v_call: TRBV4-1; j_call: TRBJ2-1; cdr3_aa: ASSDTGGEQF
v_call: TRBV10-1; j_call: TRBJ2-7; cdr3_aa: ASGTSGTPGKQY
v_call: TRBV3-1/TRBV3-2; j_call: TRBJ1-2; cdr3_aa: ASSQGGGSYGYT
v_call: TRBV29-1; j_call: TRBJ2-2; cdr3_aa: SVEAPRAGTGELF
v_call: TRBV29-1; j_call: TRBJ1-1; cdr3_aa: SVTGTGGIGTEAF
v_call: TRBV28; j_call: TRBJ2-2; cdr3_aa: ASSSLTGQAPTGELF
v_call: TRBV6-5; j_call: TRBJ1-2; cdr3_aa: ASSPPQGRGYT
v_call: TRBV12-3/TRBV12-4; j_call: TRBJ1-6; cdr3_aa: ASSFGSYSPLH
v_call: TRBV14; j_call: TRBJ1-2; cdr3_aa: ASSLRDRGPNYGYT
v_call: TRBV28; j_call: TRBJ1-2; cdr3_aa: ASSPGGTIYGYT
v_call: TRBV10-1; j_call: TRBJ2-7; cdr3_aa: ASSESNRDEQY
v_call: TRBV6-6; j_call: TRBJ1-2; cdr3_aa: ASSTREGTWYGYT
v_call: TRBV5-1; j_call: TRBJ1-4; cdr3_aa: ASSLVPGVNEKLF
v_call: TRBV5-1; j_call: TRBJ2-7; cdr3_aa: ASSLVVAGSYEQY
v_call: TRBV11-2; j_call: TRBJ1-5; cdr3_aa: ASSLVQGNQPQH
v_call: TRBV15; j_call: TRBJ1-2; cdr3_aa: ATSKGGTANYGYT
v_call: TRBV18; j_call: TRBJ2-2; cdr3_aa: ASSPLPSGGSTGELF
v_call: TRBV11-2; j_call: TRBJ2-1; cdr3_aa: ASSLEVGPRNNEQF
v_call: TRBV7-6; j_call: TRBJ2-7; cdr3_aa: ASRISSGYSYEQY
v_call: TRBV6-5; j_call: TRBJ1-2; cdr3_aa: ASSQSPGQHHGYT
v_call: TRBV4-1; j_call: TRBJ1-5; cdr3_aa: ASSQDSVGNQPQH
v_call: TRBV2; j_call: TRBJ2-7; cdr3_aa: ASMGSGGTYEQY
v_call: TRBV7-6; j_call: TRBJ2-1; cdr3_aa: ASSSIPGGTGNEQF
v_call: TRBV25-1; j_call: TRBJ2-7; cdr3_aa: ASSAAYEQY
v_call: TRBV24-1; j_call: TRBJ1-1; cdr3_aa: ATSGGDTEAF
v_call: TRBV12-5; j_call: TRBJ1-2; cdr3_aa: ASAQGVRYT
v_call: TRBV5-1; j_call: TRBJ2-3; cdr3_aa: ASSSTTDTQY
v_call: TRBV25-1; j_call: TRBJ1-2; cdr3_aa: ASSEQTVNYGYT
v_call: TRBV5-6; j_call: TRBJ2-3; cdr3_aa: ASSLGGLGDTQY
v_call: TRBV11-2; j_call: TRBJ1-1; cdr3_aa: ASSFLRANTEAF
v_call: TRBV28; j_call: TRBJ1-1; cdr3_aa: ASSFRRGGYTEAF
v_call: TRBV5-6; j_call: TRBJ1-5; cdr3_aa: ASSFGTGPQPQH
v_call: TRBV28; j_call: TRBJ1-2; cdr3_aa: ASSRRTEIYGYT
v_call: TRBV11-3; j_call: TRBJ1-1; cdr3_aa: ASSLGPTGDLNTEAF
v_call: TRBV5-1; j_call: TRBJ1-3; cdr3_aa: ASSFQASSGNTIY
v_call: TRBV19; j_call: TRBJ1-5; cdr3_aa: ASSMDRVQPQH
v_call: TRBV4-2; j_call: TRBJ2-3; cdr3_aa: ASSPWTDEGTDTQY
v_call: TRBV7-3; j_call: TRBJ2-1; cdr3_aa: ASSSLQGYNEQF
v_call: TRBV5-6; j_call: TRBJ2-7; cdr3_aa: ASSFLFGGQGDEQY
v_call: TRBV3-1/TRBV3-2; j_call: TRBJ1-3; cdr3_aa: ASSRREGNTIY
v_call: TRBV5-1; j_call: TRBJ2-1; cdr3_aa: ASSLPLAGDDEQF